These T cell receptor beta chains were read from a single sample in a study of CD8 T cells in Susac syndrome. In TCRdb, the immunoSEQ multiplex PCR reads were re-called with MiXCR into one record per CDR3 protein. The table includes 210,000 or so distinct CDR3 sequences, about 90% detected once. Sample: CD8+ T cells from PBMCs. The receptors were gathered from a human donor with multiple sclerosis. Both conserved end residues are part of each CDR3. The order of the fields is J gene, clone size, V gene, D gene, CDR3 length, CDR3 DNA, CDR3 protein. The D gene is left open where the match is weak. Where a row states a size, it is once, few, many or the class of an expanded clone; other rows omit it.

TRBJ2-1,.,TRBV9,TRBD2,16,TGTGCCAGCAGCGCCGGACTAGCCGGTTTCTACAATGAGCAGTTCTTC,CASSAGLAGFYNEQFF
TRBJ2-5,.,TRBV6-5,.,16,TGTGCCAGCAGTTACTCGGGATGGGCAGGGGAAGAGACCCAGTACTTC,CASSYSGWAGEETQYF
TRBJ2-7,.,TRBV12-3/TRBV12-4,.,14,TGTGCCAGCAGTTTTGCCGGGCGCGGGTACGAGCAGTACTTC,CASSFAGRGYEQYF
TRBJ2-1,.,TRBV12-3/TRBV12-4,TRBD2,13,TGTGCCAGCAGCCCTAGCGGGATCAATGAGCAGTTCTTC,CASSPSGINEQFF
TRBJ1-2,.,TRBV6-6,TRBD1,15,TGTGCCACCTTGGGCCCCGACAGGGGTGAAGTTGGCTACACCTTC,CATLGPDRGEVGYTF
TRBJ1-1,.,TRBV7-9,.,12,TGTGCCAGCAGCGCCTCGGAGACTGAAGCTTTCTTT,CASSASETEAFF
TRBJ1-1,.,TRBV9,TRBD1,14,TGTGCCAGCAGCGTAGGGGACAGAGCCGCTGAAGCTTTCTTT,CASSVGDRAAEAFF
TRBJ1-1,.,TRBV11-3,.,14,TGTGCCAGCACCCCTGGAGTGGGAGGAACTGAAGCTTTCTTT,CASTPGVGGTEAFF
TRBJ1-1,.,TRBV9,TRBD1,17,TGTGCCAGCAGCGTAGCCCTCGGACAGGGGATCGACACTGAAGCTTTCTTT,CASSVALGQGIDTEAFF
TRBJ2-7,.,TRBV12-3/TRBV12-4,.,12,TGTGCCAGCAGCTGGTCGCTGGACGAGCAGTACTTC,CASSWSLDEQYF
TRBJ2-1,.,TRBV30,TRBD1,20,TGTGCCTGGAGTTGGGGGGCGGGACAGGGAGGCGTTAGGGTCCACAATGAGCAGTTCTTC,CAWSWGAGQGGVRVHNEQFF
TRBJ1-5,few,TRBV7-3,.,15,TGTGCCAGCAGCTTAGGGGGAGGGGGTAATCAGCCCCAGCATTTT,CASSLGGGGNQPQHF
TRBJ2-3,.,TRBV5-6,.,15,TGTGCCAGCAGCTTGGCCGGCAGGGGTTGGGATACGCAGTATTTT,CASSLAGRGWDTQYF
TRBJ2-2,.,TRBV12-3/TRBV12-4,.,16,TGTGCCAGCAGTCTATACCTACGGGGGGCGAACGGGGAGCTGTTTTTT,CASSLYLRGANGELFF
TRBJ1-1,once,TRBV27,TRBD1,16,TGTGCCAGCAGTTTATTCGGGGACAGGGGGAATACTGAAGCTTTCTTT,CASSLFGDRGNTEAFF
TRBJ2-1,.,TRBV13,TRBD2,15,TGTGCCAGCAGCTTCACTAGCGGCTACTACAATGAGCAGTTCTTC,CASSFTSGYYNEQFF
TRBJ2-4,.,TRBV7-9,.,18,TGTGCCAGCAGCCCCCCGCGGGGGCAAGGTCTTGCCAAAAACATTCAGTACTTC,CASSPPRGQGLAKNIQYF
TRBJ2-2,.,TRBV4-2,TRBD2,19,TGTGCCAGCAGCCAAAAGCCCTCTGGACTAGCGGGAGGGTCCGGGGAGCTGTTTTTT,CASSQKPSGLAGGSGELFF
TRBJ1-2,few,TRBV20-1,.,11,TGCAGTGCTCGGGACCTCCGGGGCTACACCTTC,CSARDLRGYTF
TRBJ2-3,.,TRBV4-1,TRBD1,16,TGCGCCAGCAGCCAAGGGACAGGGCCTAGCACAGATACGCAGTATTTT,CASSQGTGPSTDTQYF
TRBJ2-4,once,TRBV19,.,14,TGTGCCAGTAGTCCGGATAATTTGGGGTACATTCAGTACTTC,CASSPDNLGYIQYF
TRBJ2-7,.,TRBV30,.,14,TGTGCCTGGAGTCTGGACGGTGGAATCTACGAGCAGTACTTC,CAWSLDGGIYEQYF